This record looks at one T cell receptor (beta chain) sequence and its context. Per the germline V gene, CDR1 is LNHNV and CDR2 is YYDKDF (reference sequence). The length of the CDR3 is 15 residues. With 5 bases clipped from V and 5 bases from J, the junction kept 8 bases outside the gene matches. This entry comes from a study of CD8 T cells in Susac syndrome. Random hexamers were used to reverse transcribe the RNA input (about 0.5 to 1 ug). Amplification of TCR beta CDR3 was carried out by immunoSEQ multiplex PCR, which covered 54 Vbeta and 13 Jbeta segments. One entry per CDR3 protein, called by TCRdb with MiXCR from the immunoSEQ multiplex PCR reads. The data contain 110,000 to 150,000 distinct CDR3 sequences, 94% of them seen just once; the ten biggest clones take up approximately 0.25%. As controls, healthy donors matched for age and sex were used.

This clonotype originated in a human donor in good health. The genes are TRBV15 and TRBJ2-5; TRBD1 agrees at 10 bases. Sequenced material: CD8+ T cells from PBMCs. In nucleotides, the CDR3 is TGTGCCACCAGCTGGACAGGGGGACTCCAGGAGACCCAGTACTTC. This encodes CATSWTGGLQETQYF.